This T cell receptor (beta chain) derives from a study of brain T cells in children with intractable seizures. Study results and caveats: HCMV serostatus was not known, and viral specificity came from CDR3 similarity only.

Sequencing was limited to surgery cases with top T cell transcript signatures in brain tissue. Patients received at least one anti-epileptic drug before surgery. The protocol was immunoSEQ multiplex PCR, while the TCRdb copy is restricted to in-frame clones and leaves out a portion. The profile shows 110,000 or so clones, 94% of them singletons. V lost 4 bases to trimming and J lost 8 bases; unmatched junction nucleotides: 16. The CDR3 has 17 residues. In germline, CDR1 is MDHEN, CDR2 SYDVKM. For this clone: The antigen remains undetermined.

The sequencing used peripheral blood, collected at surgery. V usage is TRBV28 and J usage is TRBJ2-1, with TRBD2 identical over 8 bases. This TCR came from a boy in the first two years of life with hemimegalencephaly and intractable seizures. CDR3: CASSSRAGAMSEDEQFF. CDR3 in DNA: TGTGCCAGCAGTTCCAGAGCGGGAGCAATGAGCGAGGATGAGCAGTTCTTC.